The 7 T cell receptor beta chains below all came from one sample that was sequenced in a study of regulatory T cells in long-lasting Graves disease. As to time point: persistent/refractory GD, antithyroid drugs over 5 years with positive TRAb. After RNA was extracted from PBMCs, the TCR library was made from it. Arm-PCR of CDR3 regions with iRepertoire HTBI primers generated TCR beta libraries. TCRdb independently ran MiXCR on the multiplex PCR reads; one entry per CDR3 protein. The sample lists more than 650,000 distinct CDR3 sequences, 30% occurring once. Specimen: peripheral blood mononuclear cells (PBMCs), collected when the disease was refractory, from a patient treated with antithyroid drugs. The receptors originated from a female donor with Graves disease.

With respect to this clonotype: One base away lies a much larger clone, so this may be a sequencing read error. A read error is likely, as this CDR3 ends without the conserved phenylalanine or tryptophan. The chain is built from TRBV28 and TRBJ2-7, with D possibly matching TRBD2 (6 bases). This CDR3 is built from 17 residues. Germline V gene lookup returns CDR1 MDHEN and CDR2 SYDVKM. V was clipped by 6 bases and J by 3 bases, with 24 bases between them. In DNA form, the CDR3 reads TGTGCCAGCAGCACTCCGTTCGAGGCTAGCGTAGTCTACGAGCAGTACCTC. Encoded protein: CASSTPFEASVVYEQYL.

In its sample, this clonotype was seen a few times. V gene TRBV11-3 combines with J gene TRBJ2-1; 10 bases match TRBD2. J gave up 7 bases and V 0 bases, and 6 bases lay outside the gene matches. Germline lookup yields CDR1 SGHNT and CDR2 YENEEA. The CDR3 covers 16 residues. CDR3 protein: CASSLEGLAGANEQFF. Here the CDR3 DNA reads TGTGCCAGCAGCTTAGAAGGCCTAGCGGGAGCTAATGAGCAGTTCTTC.

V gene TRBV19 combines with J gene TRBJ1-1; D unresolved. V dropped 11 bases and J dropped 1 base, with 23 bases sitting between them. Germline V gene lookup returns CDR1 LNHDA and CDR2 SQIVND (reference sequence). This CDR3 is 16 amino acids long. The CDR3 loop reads CAASKDAGWPNTEAFF. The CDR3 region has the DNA TGTGCCGCCAGTAAGGATGCCGGATGGCCGAACACTGAAGCTTTCTTT.

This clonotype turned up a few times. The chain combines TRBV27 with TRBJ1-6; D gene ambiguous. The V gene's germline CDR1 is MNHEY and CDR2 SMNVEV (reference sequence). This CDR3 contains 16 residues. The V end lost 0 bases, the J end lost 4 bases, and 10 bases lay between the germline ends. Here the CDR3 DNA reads TGTGCCAGCAGTTTATCGGGAAGTGTATATAATTCACCCCTCCACTTT. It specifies CASSLSGSVYNSPLHF.

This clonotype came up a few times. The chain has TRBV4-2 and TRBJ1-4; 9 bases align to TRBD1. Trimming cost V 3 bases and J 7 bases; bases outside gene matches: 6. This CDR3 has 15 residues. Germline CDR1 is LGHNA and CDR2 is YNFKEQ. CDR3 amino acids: CASSQTDRGGEKLFF. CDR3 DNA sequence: TGTGCCAGCAGCCAGACGGACAGGGGCGGTGAAAAACTGTTTTTT.

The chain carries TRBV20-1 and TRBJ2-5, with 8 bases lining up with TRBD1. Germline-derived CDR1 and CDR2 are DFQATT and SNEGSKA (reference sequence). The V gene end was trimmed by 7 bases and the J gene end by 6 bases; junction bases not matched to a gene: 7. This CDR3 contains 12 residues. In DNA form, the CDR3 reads TGCAGTGTTATGACAGGGGAGAAGACCCAGTACTTC. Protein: CSVMTGEKTQYF.

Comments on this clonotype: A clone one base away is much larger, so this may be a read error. The CDR3 DNA follows: TGTGCCGGCAGCCAAGGGACAGGGTTTATTGGCGCTGAAGCTTTCTTT. Protein: CAGSQGTGFIGAEAFF. The rearrangement uses TRBV28 and TRBJ1-1, with 9 bases identical to TRBD1. This CDR3 contains 16 residues. Germline CDR1 is MDHEN and CDR2 is SYDVKM.